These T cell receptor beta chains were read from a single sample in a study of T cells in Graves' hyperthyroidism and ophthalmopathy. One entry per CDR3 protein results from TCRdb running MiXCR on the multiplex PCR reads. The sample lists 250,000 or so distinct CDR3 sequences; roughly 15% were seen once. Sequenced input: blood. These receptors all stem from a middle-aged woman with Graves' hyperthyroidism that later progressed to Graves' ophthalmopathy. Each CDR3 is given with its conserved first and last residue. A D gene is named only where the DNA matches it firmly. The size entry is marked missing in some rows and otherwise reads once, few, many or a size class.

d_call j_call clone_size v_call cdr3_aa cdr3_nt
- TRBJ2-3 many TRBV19 CASSIVAAITDTQYF TGTGCCAGTAGTATAGTAGCGGCCATCACAGATACGCAGTATTTT
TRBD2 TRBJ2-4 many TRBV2 CASTTGLAGFLAKNIQYF TGTGCCAGCACCACGGGACTAGCGGGATTTCTAGCCAAAAACATTCAGTACTTC
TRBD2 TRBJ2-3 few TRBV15 CATSRDDFLAGPYTDTQYF TGTGCCACCAGCAGAGATGATTTCCTAGCGGGACCTTACACAGATACGCAGTATTTT
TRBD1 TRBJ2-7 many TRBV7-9 CASSLVGTGFDEQYF TGTGCCAGCAGCTTAGTTGGGACAGGGTTTGACGAGCAGTACTTC
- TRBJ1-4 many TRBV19 CASSMVVPHEKLFF TGTGCCAGTAGTATGGTAGTTCCTCATGAAAAACTGTTTTTT
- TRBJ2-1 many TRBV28 CASRAGQLYNEQFF TGTGCCAGCAGGGCGGGGCAGCTCTACAATGAGCAGTTCTTC
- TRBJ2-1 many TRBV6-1 CASSPGLFYNEQFF TGTGCCAGCAGCCCGGGACTTTTTTACAATGAGCAGTTCTTC
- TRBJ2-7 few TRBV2 CASSEPGHGQYF TGTGCCAGCAGTGAACCGGGTCACGGGCAGTACTTC
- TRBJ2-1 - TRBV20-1 CSAIKREWRGQFF TGCAGTGCTATAAAACGGGAGTGGCGGGGGCAGTTCTTC
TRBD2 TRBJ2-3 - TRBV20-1 CSAKISGRPGDTQYF TGCAGTGCTAAAATTAGCGGGAGGCCGGGAGATACGCAGTATTTT
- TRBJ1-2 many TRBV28 CASRSRGYYGYTF TGTGCCAGCAGGTCGCGCGGGTACTATGGCTACACCTTC
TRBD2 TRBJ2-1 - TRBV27 CASKASGTSGRVWNEQFF TGTGCCAGCAAAGCATCCGGGACTAGCGGGAGGGTTTGGAATGAGCAGTTCTTC
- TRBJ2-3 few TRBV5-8 CASSTDQRRAPTDTQYF TGTGCCAGCAGCACCGACCAGCGGAGGGCCCCCACAGATACGCAGTATTTT
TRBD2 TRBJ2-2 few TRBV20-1 CSALGLAGGFEELFF TGCAGTGCTTTGGGACTAGCGGGAGGTTTTGAGGAGCTGTTTTTT
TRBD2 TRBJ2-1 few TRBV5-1 CASSSSGNVNEQFF TGCGCCAGCAGCTCTAGCGGGAACGTTAATGAGCAGTTCTTC
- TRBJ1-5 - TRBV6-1 CASSSYRMGQPQHF TGTGCCAGCAGTTCTTACCGGATGGGGCAGCCCCAGCATTTT
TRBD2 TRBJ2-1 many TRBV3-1 CASSQGASGRVVSSYNEQFF TGTGCCAGCAGCCAAGGTGCTAGCGGGAGAGTCGTTAGCTCCTACAATGAGCAGTTCTTC
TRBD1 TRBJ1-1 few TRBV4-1 CASSQVRGLVNTEAFF TGCGCCAGCAGCCAAGTCAGGGGGCTGGTGAACACTGAAGCTTTCTTT
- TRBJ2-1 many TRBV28 CASSFLSNEQFF TGTGCCAGCAGTTTTCTCAGCAATGAGCAGTTCTTC
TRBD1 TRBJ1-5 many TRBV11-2 CASSFSGTESNQPQHF TGTGCCAGCAGTTTCTCCGGGACAGAGAGCAATCAGCCCCAGCATTTT
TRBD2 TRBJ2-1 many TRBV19 CASIGGLDYNEQFF TGTGCCAGTATTGGGGGACTAGACTACAATGAGCAGTTCTTC
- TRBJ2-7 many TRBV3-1 CANSQGLAPAYEQYF TGTGCCAACAGCCAAGGGTTAGCGCCAGCCTACGAGCAGTACTTC
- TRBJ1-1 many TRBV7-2 CASSLAGDRTEAFF TGTGCCAGCAGCTTAGCAGGTGATAGGACTGAAGCTTTCTTT
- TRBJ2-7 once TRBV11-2 CASSPPLFTQPTYEQYF TGTGCCAGCAGCCCACCCTTGTTCACCCAACCTACCTACGAGCAGTACTTC
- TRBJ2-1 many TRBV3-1 CASSQVVIGGGSYNEQFF TGTGCCAGCAGCCAAGTAGTCATAGGGGGAGGTTCATACAATGAGCAGTTCTTC
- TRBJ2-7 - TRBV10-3 CAISVSGPLPYEQYF TGTGCCATCAGTGTTTCCGGGCCCTTACCCTACGAGCAGTACTTC
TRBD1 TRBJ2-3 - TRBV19 CASSIDRGDTQYF TGTGCCAGTAGTATCGACAGGGGAGATACGCAGTATTTT
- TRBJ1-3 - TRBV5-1 CASSPPQGDSGNTIYF TGCGCCAGCAGTCCACCACAGGGAGATTCTGGAAACACCATATATTTT
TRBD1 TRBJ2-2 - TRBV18 CASSGSTGGTNTGELFF TGTGCCAGCTCAGGTTCAACAGGGGGCACGAACACCGGGGAGCTGTTTTTT